This T cell receptor (beta chain) was sequenced in a study of vaccination effects on CD4 cells after COVID-19 (dated by TCRdb to 2022 to 2024). Describing the broader study: Post-vaccine samples across the study were collected a median of 72 days after the second dose, with a range of 14 to 241. The Oncomine TCR Beta short-read assay on an Illumina iSeq 100 was used to sequence cultures from other donors in the study. Altogether, around eleven COVID-19 convalescent patients and several SARS-CoV-2-naive healthy vaccine recipients made up the full study. The study compared SARS-CoV-2 spike-specific CD4+ TCR repertoires before and after mRNA vaccination in COVID-19 convalescent patients and infection-naive vaccine recipients.

In the ViraFEST assay, PBMC were stimulated with viral peptide pools, and TCR sequencing was then used to find antigen-specific CD4+ T cell clonotypes based on their expansion. After around 10 days of culture, CD4+ T cells were isolated with the EasySep CD4+ T cell isolation kit. Each participant received two doses of an mRNA SARS-CoV-2 vaccine, either BNT162b2 or mRNA-1273. The absence of prior SARS-CoV-2 infection in healthy vaccine recipients was confirmed by negative nucleocapsid antibodies before and after vaccination. Each well held around 1.9 million PBMC cultured in IMDM containing approximately 5.2% human AB serum, roughly 10 IU/ml IL-2 and gentamicin, along with roughly 10 ug/ml peptides. Half of the culture medium was replaced with fresh IL-2-containing medium on days 3 and 7. Unless otherwise noted, each peptide stimulation condition was cultured in triplicate wells. PBMC were separated from whole blood using Ficoll-Paque Plus gradient centrifugation and were then either cryopreserved at -140C or used fresh. The overlapping peptide pools covered the spike proteins of SARS-CoV-2 and of the common cold coronaviruses HCoV-NL63, HCoV-OC43 and HCoV-229E. The QIAamp micro DNA kit was used to extract genomic DNA from the cultured CD4+ T cells.

Overall study outcomes, separate from this receptor: Among healthy vaccine recipients, nearly all vaccine-induced clones were SARS-CoV-2 mono-reactive, and only 1 of 255 was cross-reactive with common cold coronaviruses. Marked clonal contraction was observed in both infection-induced and vaccine-induced clones at late post-vaccination timepoints, consistent with waning T cell responses. Only a small number of convalescent patients were included, and no early post-infection timepoints were available, which limited the study.

Libraries came from the immunoSEQ multiplex PCR assay. DNA from the cultured, isolated CD4+ T cells was subjected to TCR beta CDR3 sequencing. As for how the authors treated the data: The analysis removed non-productive TCR sequences, trimmed reads to the CDR3 region, and retained only CDR3s that were 7 or more amino acids long. The MANAFEST web app was used to pick out antigen-specific clonotypes by comparing their expansion in peptide wells with that in reference cultures. For clones to be considered positive, expansion at FDR<0.05 versus reference and all other wells, an odds ratio above 5, and a frequency above 0.1% in two replicate wells were required. A clonotype was defined as cross-reactive if the clonotype was significantly expanded both in SARS-CoV-2 spike wells and in at least one common cold coronavirus spike condition. Levenshtein distance calculated with the stringdist R package was used to assess CDR3 similarity, and unrooted trees were constructed with ape in R 3.6.1. TCRdb carries this immuneACCESS record with in-frame sequences only. Its versions omit some clonotypes, under half of them owing to an unresolved V gene in the studies checked, with the rest unexplained. The V and J calls and the clone size are those of that table, but D and trimming were determined from the DNA. This sample comprises 20,000 to 30,000 clones, about 79% of them detected only once. The top ten clonotypes cover more than 5.5% of the sample.

This clone is termed medium-sized (0.01 to 0.1%). Its cognate antigen has yet to be identified. Per-base quality was not reported, and no clone a single base away is much larger than it. CDR1 and CDR2 are drawn from the germline V gene: MNHEY, SVGAGI. V lost 6 bases and J lost 2 bases, and the count of bases not matched to a germline gene is 6. The cysteine opens and the phenylalanine closes a CDR3 of 15 amino acids. Kept here is only the CDR3 DNA, which spans 45 bases and is read in frame from base 1. Recombination linked TRBV6-5 to TRBJ2-2, with 7 bases matching TRBD1. Sequencing was performed on CD4+ T cells from PBMCs cultured with SARS-CoV-2 spike peptides, taken after COVID-19 vaccination. This sample's cell subset or site label indicates: SARS-CoV-2 spike overlapping peptide pool stimulation. The receptor was derived from a human donor who received a COVID-19 vaccine. Some clones in this sample may be carry-over from other donors' samples. The CDR3 reads CASSKGQHNTGELFF. At the DNA level, the sequence is TGTGCCAGCAGCAAGGGACAGCATAACACCGGGGAGCTGTTTTTT.